This record concerns one T cell receptor (beta chain) sequence. J was trimmed by 5 bases and V by 1 base; bases with no gene match: 8. This CDR3 has 17 residues. CDR1 is SGHNT, CDR2 YYREEE, per germline (reference sequence). The data are from a study of blood T cell repertoires in COVID-19. About the study: Specimens from acute and convalescent COVID-19 originated in the United States, Italy and Spain. The analysed material was cDNA or gDNA that came from T cells, B-cell-depleted T cells, or PBMCs.

Original analysis: Amplification with reference gene primers provided the estimates of nucleated cell counts. Profiled with immunoSEQ multiplex PCR; TCRdb holds only in-frame clones, not every one. From that table come the V and J calls and clone size; the DNA was used to work out D and trimming. Seen here are 200,000 to 250,000 clones, roughly 80% observed once, and the top ten hold 3.4%. The source material was peripheral blood. The receptor comes from a woman in her late teens or twenties with acute or convalescent COVID-19. The genes are TRBV5-4 and TRBJ2-2; 10 bases match TRBD2. CDR3 nucleotide sequence: TGTGCCAGCAGCTTGACTAGCGGGGTCCCCAAAACCGGGGAGCTGTTTTTT. Translation: CASSLTSGVPKTGELFF.